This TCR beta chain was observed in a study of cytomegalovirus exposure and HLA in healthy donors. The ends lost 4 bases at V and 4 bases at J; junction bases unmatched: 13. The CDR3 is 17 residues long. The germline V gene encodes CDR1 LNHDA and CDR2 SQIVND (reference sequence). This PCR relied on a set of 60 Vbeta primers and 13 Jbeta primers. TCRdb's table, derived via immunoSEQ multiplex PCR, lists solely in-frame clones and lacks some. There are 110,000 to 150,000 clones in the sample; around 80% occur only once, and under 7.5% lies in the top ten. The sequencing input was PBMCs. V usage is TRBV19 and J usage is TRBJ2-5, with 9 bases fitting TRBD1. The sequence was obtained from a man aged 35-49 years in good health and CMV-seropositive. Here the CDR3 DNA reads TGTGCCAGTAGTAAGGACATAACAGGGGGCTACGGAGAGACCCAGTACTTC. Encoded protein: CASSKDITGGYGETQYF.